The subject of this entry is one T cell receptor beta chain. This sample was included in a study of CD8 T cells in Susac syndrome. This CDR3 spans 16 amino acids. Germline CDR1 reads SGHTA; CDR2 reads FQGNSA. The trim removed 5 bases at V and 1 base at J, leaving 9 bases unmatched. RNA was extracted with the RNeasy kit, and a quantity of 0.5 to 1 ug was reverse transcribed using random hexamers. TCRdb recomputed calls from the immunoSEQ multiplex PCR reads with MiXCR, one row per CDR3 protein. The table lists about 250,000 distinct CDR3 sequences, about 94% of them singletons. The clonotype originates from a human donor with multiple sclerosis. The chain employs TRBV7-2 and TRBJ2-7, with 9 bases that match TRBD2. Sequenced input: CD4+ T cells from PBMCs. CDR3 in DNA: TGTGCCAGCAGCGCCGACTCTAGCGGGACATCCTACGAGCAGTACGTC. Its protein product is CASSADSSGTSYEQYV.